A single sample is the source of the 30 T cell receptor beta chains below, sequenced in a study of cytomegalovirus exposure and HLA in healthy donors. The PCR had 60 Vbeta and 13 Jbeta primers. Using immunoSEQ multiplex PCR, the repertoire was profiled, and TCRdb retains in-frame clones only, with some absent. The sample has some 86,000 clones, 75% to 85% seen once. The specimen sequenced was PBMCs. The receptor source for this set is a woman between 40 and 55 years old in good health and CMV-seropositive.

The chain recombines TRBV15 with TRBJ1-4; a possible D gene is TRBD1 (6 bases). Germline V lookup: CDR1 LNHNV, CDR2 YYDKDF (reference sequence). V lost 0 bases to trimming and J lost 5 bases, with 13 bases between them. This CDR3 is built from 16 residues. CDR3 in DNA: TGTGCCACCAGCAGAGAGTCGGACAGCCTAAATGAAAAACTGTTTTTT. Protein sequence: CATSRESDSLNEKLFF.

This clone was detected only once. The rearrangement links TRBV29-1 to TRBJ2-5, with 7 bases matching TRBD1. TRBJ2-7 matches the DNA end more closely, so the J call is doubtful. There are 13 residues in the CDR3. Germline V gene sequence: CDR1 SQVTM, CDR2 ANQGSEA. The CDR3 DNA reads as TGCAGCGTTGGGTTTTACAGGGGCGACGAGCAGTACTTC. This encodes CSVGFYRGDEQYF.

The chain carries TRBV18 and TRBJ2-1; no definite D call. The germline V gene encodes CDR1 KGHSH and CDR2 LQKENI. Trimming shortened V by 4 bases and J by 5 bases, and 15 bases separated the two germline ends. The CDR3 has 15 residues. The CDR3 DNA sequence: TGTGCCAGCTCACTAAACAATGCCAGAAACAATGAGCAGTTCTTC. This encodes CASSLNNARNNEQFF. The full variable domain, with the rest looked up from reference TRBV18 and TRBJ2-1, is NAGVMQNPRHLVRRRGQEARLRCSPMKGHSHVYWYRQLPEEGLKFMVYLQKENIIDESGMPKERFSAEFPKEGPSILRIQQVVRGDSAAYFCASSLNNARNNEQFFGPGTRLTVL.

The V gene is TRBV15, the J gene TRBJ1-5; D possibly corresponds to TRBD1 (5 bases). The CDR3 loop spans 17 amino acids. Trimming pared 0 bases from V and 1 base from J, leaving 13 bases between. In germline, CDR1 is LNHNV, CDR2 YYDKDF (reference sequence). The CDR3 spells CATSRDIGGSSNQPQHF. In DNA, the CDR3 is TGTGCCACCAGCAGAGATATCGGGGGAAGCAGCAATCAGCCCCAGCATTTT.

This rearrangement joins TRBV28 to TRBJ2-1, with 8 bases aligning to TRBD2. With V trimmed by 3 bases and J by 0 bases, 7 bases remained unmatched. The CDR3 sequence is 17 residues long. Germline CDR1 is MDHEN and CDR2 is SYDVKM. CDR3 sequence: CASSFPPSGSSYNEQFF. The CDR3 DNA reads TGTGCCAGCAGTTTTCCGCCCAGCGGGAGCTCCTACAATGAGCAGTTCTTC.

The chain carries TRBV4-1 and TRBJ2-7; 7 nucleotides line up with TRBD1. J gave up 2 bases and V 1 base, and 5 bases lay outside the gene matches. The CDR3 consists of 15 residues. The germline gives CDR1 MGHRA, CDR2 YSYEKL. CDR3 residues: CASSQARQGPYEQYF. The CDR3 DNA is TGCGCCAGCAGCCAAGCCCGACAGGGCCCCTACGAGCAGTACTTC.

CDR3 sequence reads: CASTKRLDRLSGYTF. Here the CDR3 DNA reads TGCGCCAGCACTAAACGACTGGACAGGTTAAGTGGCTACACCTTC. This sequence joins TRBV5-1 and TRBJ1-2; the match to TRBD1 covers 7 bases. This CDR3 contains 15 residues. The germline V gene has CDR1 SGHRS and CDR2 YFSETQ. V lost 6 bases and J lost 7; bases outside the gene matches: 15.

J is TRBJ2-7 and V is TRBV6-5; tentative D call: TRBD1 (5 bases). The CDR3 runs to 15 residues. The germline V and J ends were trimmed by 2 bases and 5 bases, with 16 bases remaining between them. Germline V gene sequence: CDR1 MNHEY, CDR2 SVGAGI. The CDR3 DNA reads as TGTGCCAGCAGTTACCTAACGACAGCCCCCCACGAGCAGTACTTC. Translating it yields CASSYLTTAPHEQYF.

This clone was detected a few times. This chain uses TRBV10-2 with TRBJ2-3; TRBD2 matches 12 bases. This CDR3 contains 16 residues. The germline V gene has CDR1 WSHSY and CDR2 SAAADI. With V trimmed by 7 bases and J by 4 bases, 9 bases remained unmatched. The CDR3 DNA follows: TGCGCCAGCACCCAGAAACTAGCGGGGGGATCAGATACGCAGTATTTT. Translated, it gives CASTQKLAGGSDTQYF.

The gene calls are TRBV12-5 and TRBJ2-3; D perhaps matches TRBD2 (6 bases). The CDR3 length is 15 residues. Trimming took 4 bases from V and 1 from J, leaving 12 bases between them. The germline V gene encodes CDR1 LGHNT and CDR2 FRNRAP. CDR3 in DNA: TGTGCTAGTGGTTGGGGGACGGGGGGCACAGATACGCAGTATTTT. Its protein is CASGWGTGGTDTQYF. Combining the CDR3 with reference TRBV12-5 and TRBJ2-3 gives the whole variable domain DARVTQTPRHKVTEMGQEVTMRCQPILGHNTVFWYRQTMMQGLELLAYFRNRAPLDDSGMPKDRFSAEMPDATLATLKIQPSEPRDSAVYFCASGWGTGGTDTQYFGPGTRLTVL.

The DNA of the CDR3 is TGCGCCAGCAGGGGGACAGGGAATCCTAGCACAGATACGCAGTATTTT. Protein: CASRGTGNPSTDTQYF. The chain employs TRBV5-1 and TRBJ2-3; 9 bases match TRBD1. Germline-derived CDR1 and CDR2 are SGHRS and YFSETQ. V lost 5 bases, J lost 0 bases, and 7 bases stayed unmatched. The CDR3 contains 16 residues.

This chain joins TRBV5-1 and TRBJ2-3; 9 bases match TRBD2. Germline-derived CDR1 and CDR2 are SGHRS and YFSETQ. The trim removed 3 bases at V and 6 bases at J, leaving 14 bases unmatched. This CDR3 region has 17 residues. This CDR3 reads CASSYGGRASGKDTQYF. CDR3 bases: TGCGCCAGCAGCTACGGGGGACGGGCTAGCGGGAAGGATACGCAGTATTTT.

The chain carries TRBV28 and TRBJ1-1, with D tentatively TRBD1 (5 bases). CDR3 size: 14 residues. V lost 2 bases, J lost 8 bases, and 15 bases lay in between. Germline V lookup: CDR1 MDHEN, CDR2 SYDVKM. The DNA for the CDR3 is TGTGCCAGCAGTTTACAGGGCCTCCGTCGCGAAGCTTTCTTT. It translates to CASSLQGLRREAFF. The whole variable domain, filled in from reference TRBV28 and TRBJ1-1, reads DVKVTQSSRYLVKRTGEKVFLECVQDMDHENMFWYRQDPGLGLRLIYFSYDVKMKEKGDIPEGYSVSREKKERFSLILESASTNQTSMYLCASSLQGLRREAFFGQGTRLTVV.

The gene calls are TRBV29-1 and TRBJ2-5; 10 positions match TRBD2. J lost 7 bases, V lost 7 bases, and 12 bases had no gene match. Germline V gives CDR1 SQVTM, CDR2 ANQGSEA. CDR3 size: 14 residues. The DNA of the CDR3 is TGCAGCGCCTCGCTAGCGGGGGCCCAGGTGACCCAGTACTTC. Residues: CSASLAGAQVTQYF.

The V and J genes are TRBV7-9 and TRBJ2-7; tentatively, D is TRBD1 (6 bases). Between the trimmed V and J ends, which lost 6 bases and 2 bases, there was a span of 17 bases. This CDR3 is 15 amino acids long. Germline CDR1 reads SEHNR; CDR2 reads FQNEAQ (reference sequence). The CDR3 DNA sequence: TGTGCCAGCAGACCGCACAGGGATCGGCCCTACGAGCAGTACTTC. Protein: CASRPHRDRPYEQYF.

V and J are TRBV4-3 and TRBJ1-1, with TRBD1 as a possible D gene (6 bases). Germline V lookup: CDR1 LGHNA, CDR2 YSLEER. V was shortened by 5 bases and J by 1 base, with 8 bases between the two germline ends. This CDR3 is built from 13 residues. The CDR3 spells CASSLTGNTEAFF. The DNA for the CDR3 is TGCGCCAGCAGCTTGACAGGGAACACTGAAGCTTTCTTT.

This clone was detected once. The chain carries TRBV2 and TRBJ2-3; 8 bases line up with TRBD1. V lost 4 bases and J lost 2; bases outside the gene matches: 5. This CDR3 spans 15 amino acids. Germline V CDR1 and CDR2: SNHLY, FYNNEI. The CDR3 DNA reads TGTGCCAGCAGTGCCCGGACAGGGCTCACAGATACGCAGTATTTT. This sequence encodes CASSARTGLTDTQYF.

The chain uses TRBV2 and TRBJ1-3; no clear D. The V gene lost 4 bases and the J gene lost 0 bases, with 10 bases spanning the gap. The CDR3 covers 15 residues. Germline loops: CDR1 SNHLY, CDR2 FYNNEI. The CDR3 nucleotides are TGTGCCAGCAGTGTTCATCCGGGCTCTGGAAACACCATATATTTT. This sequence encodes CASSVHPGSGNTIYF.

The chain recombines TRBV25-1 with TRBJ2-3; D not resolved. Germline lookup yields CDR1 MGHDK and CDR2 SYGVNS. This CDR3 comprises 12 residues. The V gene lost 1 base and the J gene lost 6 bases, with 5 bases spanning the gap. This CDR3 is CASSEFLDTQYF. In nucleotides, the CDR3 is TGTGCCAGCAGTGAATTCCTTGATACGCAGTATTTT. Combining the CDR3 with reference TRBV25-1 and TRBJ2-3 gives the whole variable domain EADIYQTPRYLVIGTGKKITLECSQTMGHDKMYWYQQDPGMELHLIHYSYGVNSTEKGDLSSESTVSRIRTEHFPLTLESARPSHTSQYLCASSEFLDTQYFGPGTRLTVL.

This clone was observed a single time. This rearrangement joins TRBV6-5 to TRBJ1-1; possibly TRBD1 for D (6 bases). Germline lookup yields CDR1 MNHEY and CDR2 SVGAGI. Trimming took 5 bases from V and 6 from J, leaving 13 bases between them. The CDR3 runs 13 residues. CDR3 protein: CASSTGTISEAFF. For the CDR3, the DNA is TGTGCCAGCAGTACCGGGACAATCTCTGAAGCTTTCTTT.

In its sample, this clone was seen once. V usage is TRBV5-1 and J usage is TRBJ1-3; 7 nucleotides agree with TRBD1. CDR1 is SGHRS, CDR2 YFSETQ, per germline. This CDR3 region has 15 residues. Germline trimming cut 4 bases from V and 1 base from J; bases unmatched to any gene: 5. The CDR3 loop reads CASSPRQGSGNTIYF. The CDR3 DNA follows: TGCGCCAGCAGCCCTAGACAGGGTTCTGGAAACACCATATATTTT.

The V gene is TRBV7-9, the J gene TRBJ1-1; no definite D call. Trimming took 1 base from V and 4 from J, leaving 4 bases between them. CDR1 is SEHNR and CDR2 is FQNEAQ in the germline V gene (reference sequence). This CDR3 region has 12 residues. For the CDR3, the DNA is TGTGCCAGCAGCTTAGGTCGCACTGAAGCTTTCTTT. Amino acid sequence: CASSLGRTEAFF.

The chain is built from TRBV7-9 and TRBJ1-6; 8 bases fit TRBD1. Trimming removed 5 bases from V and 0 bases from J; junction bases left unmatched: 12. From germline, CDR1 is SEHNR and CDR2 FQNEAQ (reference sequence). The CDR3 is 19 amino acids. The CDR3 region has the DNA TGTGCCAGCAGCGGAGGCGACAGGGGATCGAGCTCCTATAATTCACCCCTCCACTTT. The encoded protein is CASSGGDRGSSSYNSPLHF.

This clone was observed once. The chain uses TRBV27 and TRBJ1-2; TRBD1 might be the D (5 bases). V was shortened by 7 bases and J by 5 bases, with 14 bases between the two germline ends. The CDR3 sequence is 13 residues long. Per the germline V gene, CDR1 is MNHEY and CDR2 is SMNVEV (reference sequence). CDR3 coding DNA: TGTGCCAGCACTCGGGGGGTCGGTTATGGCTACACCTTC. It codes for CASTRGVGYGYTF.

This clone appeared a few times. The rearrangement links TRBV29-1 to TRBJ2-3; a weak D match, TRBD2 (5 bases). This CDR3 is built from 13 residues. The V gene's germline CDR1 is SQVTM and CDR2 ANQGSEA. V was clipped by 5 bases and J by 2 bases, with 11 bases between them. This chain's CDR3 is CSVRTLHTDTQYF. The CDR3 nucleotides read TGCAGCGTTCGGACTCTGCACACAGATACGCAGTATTTT.

The chain is built from TRBV28 and TRBJ2-7; 8 bases are a match to TRBD2. This CDR3 comprises 15 residues. Germline V lookup: CDR1 MDHEN, CDR2 SYDVKM. With 6 bases clipped from V and 4 bases from J, the junction kept 11 bases outside the gene matches. The chain's CDR3 is CASRPPGLASYEQYF. CDR3 nucleotide sequence: TGTGCCAGCAGACCCCCAGGACTAGCAAGTTACGAGCAGTACTTC.

The V call is TRBV13, the J call TRBJ2-1; 9 bases fit TRBD2. The CDR3 length is 15 residues. The germline V gene has CDR1 PRHDT and CDR2 FYEKMQ (reference sequence). The J segment lost 5 bases and the V segment lost 5 bases, leaving 7 bases of the junction unmatched. This CDR3 reads CASSTTGLAHNEQFF. The CDR3 coding sequence is TGTGCCAGCAGCACCACTGGACTAGCGCACAATGAGCAGTTCTTC. The full variable domain, its missing parts supplied by reference TRBV13 and TRBJ2-1, is AAGVIQSPRHLIKEKRETATLKCYPIPRHDTVYWYQQGPGQDPQFLISFYEKMQSDKGSIPDRFSAQQFSDYHSELNMSSLELGDSALYFCASSTTGLAHNEQFFGPGTRLTVL.

This sequence joins TRBV19 and TRBJ1-5; D may be TRBD1 (5 bases). The CDR3 spans 12 residues. Looked up from germline, CDR1 is LNHDA and CDR2 is SQIVND (reference sequence). V dropped 6 bases and J dropped 8 bases, with 11 bases sitting between them. The CDR3 here is CASRSRGEPQHF. DNA of the CDR3: TGTGCCAGTAGAAGTCGGGGGGAGCCCCAGCATTTT.

This sequence joins TRBV30 and TRBJ2-7; 7 bases align to TRBD2. From germline, CDR1 is GTSNPN and CDR2 SVGIG (reference sequence). This CDR3 is built from 14 residues. V shed 2 bases, J shed 4 bases, and the junction held 8 bases outside the gene matches. The CDR3 is CAWSRGEGGYEQYF. CDR3 nucleotides: TGTGCCTGGAGTCGGGGGGAGGGCGGGTACGAGCAGTACTTC.

V is TRBV2 and J is TRBJ1-6; 8 bases line up with TRBD1. The CDR3 extends over 13 amino acids. Germline CDR1 and CDR2: SNHLY and FYNNEI. V dropped 7 bases and J dropped 7; count of bases not matched to a gene: 3. The CDR3 bases are TGTGCCAGCAACCCAGGGGGCAATTCACCCCTCCACTTT. Translated, it gives CASNPGGNSPLHF.